This entry lists 9 T cell receptor beta chains sequenced from one sample in a study of shared clonotypes between healthy human individuals. The table came from immunoSEQ multiplex PCR; TCRdb's copy has only in-frame clones and leaves some out. Of over 700,000 clones in the sample, 72% are singletons; the top ten hold under 2%. Material: memory CD4+ T cells sorted from blood. Stated subset: CD45RA-negative fraction. The receptors here all came from a woman aged 30 to 39 in good health.

This clone was picked up a small number of times. The rearrangement joins TRBV20-1 to TRBJ2-1; no reliable D call. V lost 5 bases and J lost 9, with 11 bases in between. Germline V gene lookup returns CDR1 DFQATT and CDR2 SNEGSKA (reference sequence). The CDR3 length is 11 residues. The CDR3 is CSAGPRREQFF. CDR3 coding DNA: TGCAGTGCTGGACCTAGGCGTGAGCAGTTCTTC.

The V and J genes are TRBV5-1 and TRBJ1-2, with 7 bases identical to TRBD1. The V gene end was trimmed by 2 bases and the J gene end by 4 bases; junction bases not matched to a gene: 2. CDR1 and CDR2 (germline): SGHRS, YFSETQ. The CDR3 has 13 residues. The CDR3 nucleotides read TGCGCCAGCAGCTTCGACAGGGCCTATGGCTACACCTTC. Translation: CASSFDRAYGYTF.

This clone was found a few times. The rearrangement links TRBV19 to TRBJ2-7, with 10 bases identical to TRBD2. Germline V lookup: CDR1 LNHDA, CDR2 SQIVND (reference sequence). The V gene end was trimmed by 5 bases and the J gene end by 0 bases; junction bases not matched to a gene: 7. The CDR3 is 16 amino acids. The CDR3 sequence is CASSGLAESHSYEQYF. The CDR3 DNA follows: TGTGCCAGTAGTGGACTAGCGGAGTCCCACTCCTACGAGCAGTACTTC.

The chain has TRBV18 and TRBJ2-2, with 7 bases aligning to TRBD2. Trimming took 3 bases from V and 4 from J; bases not matched to a gene: 5. The CDR3 is 15 residues long. Germline V lookup: CDR1 KGHSH, CDR2 LQKENI. CDR3 sequence reads: CASSPQRDATGELFF. Written as DNA, the CDR3 is TGTGCCAGCTCACCCCAGCGGGATGCCACCGGGGAGCTGTTTTTT.

This clone has more than one count but fewer than ten. J is TRBJ2-2 and V is TRBV7-8, with 16 nucleotides matching TRBD2. The J segment lost 5 bases and the V segment lost 5 bases, leaving 8 bases of the junction unmatched. This CDR3 comprises 18 residues. Germline V gene data show CDR1 as SGHVS and CDR2 as FQNEAQ. The CDR3 region is CASSPQGLAGGRTGELFF. The CDR3 bases are TGTGCCAGCAGCCCACAGGGACTAGCGGGAGGGCGGACCGGGGAGCTGTTTTTT.

This chain joins TRBV7-9 and TRBJ2-5; TRBD2 agrees at 8 bases. Losses at the gene ends were 11 bases for V and 2 bases for J; bases not matched to a gene: 10. In germline, CDR1 is SEHNR, CDR2 FQNEAQ (reference sequence). The CDR3 has 14 amino acids. This chain's CDR3 is CAVRAAGDQETQYF. CDR3 nucleotide sequence: TGTGCCGTGCGTGCAGCGGGAGATCAAGAGACCCAGTACTTC.

CDR3 coding DNA: TGTGCCAGCAGCCTAGGCTTTAGGGGCTATGGCTACACCTTC. Residues: CASSLGFRGYGYTF. The gene calls are TRBV21-1 and TRBJ1-2; TRBD1, the D gene given by the table, was not confirmed from the DNA. TRBV21-1 counts as a pseudogene. CDR3 length: 14 residues.

The chain employs TRBV7-9 and TRBJ2-3, with a weak D call TRBD1 (5 bases). CDR1 and CDR2 from the germline V gene are SEHNR and FQNEAQ (reference sequence). Trimming shortened V by 1 base and J by 5 bases, and 10 bases separated the two germline ends. CDR3 length: 14 residues. In nucleotides, the CDR3 is TGTGCCAGCAGCTTAGAATGGGGCGGAGATACGCAGTATTTT. Protein product: CASSLEWGGDTQYF.

The J gene is TRBJ2-5, the V gene TRBV9; TRBD2 matches at 8 bases. Gene TRBJ2-7 matches the end of the DNA better, so the J call may be wrong. Germline V CDR1 and CDR2: SGDLS, YYNGEE. The CDR3 consists of 13 residues. CDR3: CASSEGLENEQYF. The CDR3 DNA follows: TGTGCCAGCAGCGAGGGACTAGAAAACGAGCAGTACTTC.